This TCR beta chain was sequenced for a study of shared clonotypes between healthy human individuals. TCRdb's copy holds only in-frame clones and misses some; the assay was immunoSEQ multiplex PCR. The sample lists millions of clones, 90% to 95% seen once, with 0.1% to 0.15% in the top ten. The source of this sequence is a man between 18 and 35 years old in good health. Material: naive CD4+ T cells sorted from blood. Subset specified: CD45RA+ positively selected.

The DNA of the CDR3 is TGTGCCATCCTGGACAGGAGCGGAAACACCATATATTTT. Protein sequence: CAILDRSGNTIYF. The chain combines TRBV6-1 with TRBJ1-3; 7 positions agree with TRBD1. J was trimmed by 4 bases and V by 10 bases; bases with no gene match: 7. The length of the CDR3 is 13 residues. Germline values: CDR1 MNHNS, CDR2 SASEGT.